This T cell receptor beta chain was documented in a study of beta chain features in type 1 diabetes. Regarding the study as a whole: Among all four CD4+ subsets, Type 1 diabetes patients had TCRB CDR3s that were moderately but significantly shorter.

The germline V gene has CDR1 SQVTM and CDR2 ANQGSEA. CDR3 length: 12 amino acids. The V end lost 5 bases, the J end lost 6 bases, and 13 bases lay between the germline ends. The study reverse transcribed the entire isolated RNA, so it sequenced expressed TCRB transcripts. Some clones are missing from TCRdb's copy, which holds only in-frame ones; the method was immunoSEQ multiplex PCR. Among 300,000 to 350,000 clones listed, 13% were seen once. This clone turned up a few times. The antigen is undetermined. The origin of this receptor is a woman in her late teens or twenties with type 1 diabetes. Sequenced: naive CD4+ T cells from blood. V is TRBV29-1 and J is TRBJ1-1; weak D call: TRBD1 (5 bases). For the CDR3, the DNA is TGCAGCGTTTCTAAGGGGATCGCTGAAGCTTTCTTT. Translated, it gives CSVSKGIAEAFF.